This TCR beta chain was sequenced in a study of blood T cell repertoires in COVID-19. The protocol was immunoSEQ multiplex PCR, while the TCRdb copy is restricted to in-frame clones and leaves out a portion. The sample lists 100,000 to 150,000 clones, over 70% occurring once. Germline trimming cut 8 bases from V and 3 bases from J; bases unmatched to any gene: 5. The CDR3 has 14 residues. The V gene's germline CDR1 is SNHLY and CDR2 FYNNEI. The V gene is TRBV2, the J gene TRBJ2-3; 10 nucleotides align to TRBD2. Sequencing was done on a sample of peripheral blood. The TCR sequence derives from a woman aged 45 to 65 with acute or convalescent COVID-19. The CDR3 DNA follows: TGTGCCAGCCAAGGACTAGCGGTGACAGATACGCAGTATTTT. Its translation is CASQGLAVTDTQYF.